This T cell receptor beta chain comes out of a study of Ad26.COV2.S vaccination and SARS-CoV-2 variants (TCRdb year 2021). Regarding the complete study: Vaccine-arm donors came from COV1001, a multicentre, randomized, double-blind, placebo-controlled phase I-IIa trial of Ad26.COV2.S in healthy adults. The TCR-sequenced set comprised approximately 30 samples: about 19 Ad26.COV2.S vaccine recipients, 5 placebo recipients and 8 SARS-CoV-2 convalescent individuals. Throughout the experiments and outcome assessment, investigators stayed blinded to trial group allocation. Sequencing of the TCRbeta repertoire served to evaluate the specificity and breadth of SARS-CoV-2-reactive T cell receptors following Ad26.COV2.S vaccination. Ad26.COV2.S was administered intramuscularly at a dose of 5x10^10 or 1x10^11 viral particles, either as one shot or as two shots given 56 days apart. Trial participants were randomized into five groups of five, in which low-dose or high-dose Ad26.COV2.S was given once or twice, or placebo was given on both occasions. Study-wide findings and limitations: Vaccine and placebo recipients had comparable non-spike TCR breadth, which fits with the vaccine containing only spike. Comparing responses between vaccine doses or regimens was not something the study was powered to do. According to the authors, total T cell responses may have been underestimated by the TCR breadth and depth analyses. Substantial breadth of spike-specific CD8+ and CD4+ T cell responses was reported after vaccination. Higher spike-specific TCR breadth was observed in Ad26.COV2.S recipients than in placebo recipients (P = 0.0014).

A remark on this clone: Its antigen has not been determined. Per-base quality was not reported, and no clone a single base away is much larger than it.

The treatment or condition label on this specimen signifies: roughly 19 received Ad26.COV2.S at low or high dose, single or two shots; about 5 received placebo; per-sample allocation not given. Repertoires of vaccine and placebo recipients were sequenced from samples taken on day 63 after the first injection. In Cohort 1b, about two dozen adults aged 18-55 years were enrolled at a single site in Boston, USA, between 29 July and 7 August 2020. Ad26.COV2.S consisted of a replication-incompetent adenovirus type 26 vector by which a prefusion-stabilized SARS-CoV-2 spike protein from the original Wuhan strain was expressed. The immunoSEQ Assay was used to sequence TCRbeta CDR3 regions. After extraction, genomic DNA underwent amplification by bias-controlled multiplex PCR, followed by high-throughput sequencing. On the authors' methods: To quantify the absolute abundance of every unique TCRbeta CDR3 region, sequences were collapsed and filtered. T cell fraction was estimated by normalizing TCRbeta template counts to usable DNA, with usable DNA measured through amplification of reference genes found in all nucleated cells. Repertoire TCRs were annotated as SARS-CoV-2-specific by exact matching of V gene, CDR3 amino acid sequence and J gene to a known reactive TCR set. MIRA supplied the reference SARS-CoV-2 TCR set, which was filtered for enrichment in COVID-19-positive ImmuneCODE repertoires so that public or cross-reactive TCRs were removed. Drawing on the MIRA antigens, annotated TCRs were analysed further at the level of specific ORF or position within ORF. Breadth was defined as the number of annotated unique rearrangements divided by the total number of unique productive rearrangements, and depth was defined as the summed frequency of the annotated unique rearrangements. Two-sided Wilcoxon rank-sum tests were applied when comparing TCR breadth between groups. Entries here come from immuneACCESS through TCRdb and include only in-frame sequences with V and J called. Some clones fail to appear in such tables; in the studies checked, an unresolved V gene covers under half of the shortfall, and the cause of the remainder is unknown. The V and J calls and the clone size are those of that table, but D and trimming were determined from the DNA. Recorded for this sample are hundreds of thousands of clones; about 90% of them occurred a single time. The ten largest account for approximately 1.5% of the sample.

The junction carries 6 bases between V and J, which are trimmed by 2 bases and 4 bases respectively. From the germline V gene (reference sequence), CDR1 is GTSNPN and CDR2 is SVGIG. The CDR3 contains 11 residues, cysteine and phenylalanine counted. The retained sequence is limited to the CDR3, 33 bases, with the frame set at the first base. The receptor's source is a person between 18 and 65 years old who received the Ad26.COV2.S COVID-19 vaccine or a placebo. The chain is encoded by TRBV30 joined to TRBJ2-7; no D gene can be assigned with confidence. Source: peripheral blood, taken in a trial of Ad26.COV2.S vaccine versus placebo. The CDR3 in this case is CAWSPMYEQYF. The nucleotide sequence is given as TGTGCCTGGAGTCCGATGTACGAGCAGTACTTC.